This T cell receptor beta chain was retrieved from a study of Ad26.COV2.S vaccination and SARS-CoV-2 variants. Sequenced by immunoSEQ multiplex PCR; TCRdb stores in-frame clones only, minus some. Among 450,000 to 550,000 clones listed, 80% to 90% were seen once. Stated treatment: roughly 20 received Ad26.COV2.S at low or high dose, single or two shots; roughly five received placebo; per-sample allocation not given. It was on day 63 after the first vaccine or placebo injection that samples were taken. Wuhan-strain spike was delivered by a replication-incompetent Ad26 vector. Germline assignment: CDR1 MNHEY and CDR2 SVGAGI. Trimming shortened V by 7 bases and J by 1 base, and 17 bases separated the two germline ends. There are 15 residues in the CDR3.

Sequenced material: peripheral blood, taken in a trial of Ad26.COV2.S vaccine versus placebo. This receptor was identified in a person aged 18 to 59 who received the Ad26.COV2.S COVID-19 vaccine or a placebo. This sequence joins TRBV6-5 and TRBJ2-7; TRBD1 or TRBD2 may be the D gene (5 bases each). This chain's CDR3 is CASIASGTGSYEQYF. The CDR3 DNA is TGTGCCAGCATAGCCTCTGGGACGGGATCCTACGAGCAGTACTTC.